This TCR beta chain was sequenced during a study of identical twins. Whole-study results and caveats: Fewer insertions marked abundant cord blood beta clonotypes; young adult naive trended weakly, memory not at all. The presence of invariant MAIT and iNKT cells could partly confound analyses of zero-insertion sequences. Conclusions were based on cross-sectional statistical analysis, without following the same donors.

After template switching added a universal primer site, the resulting cDNA carried unique molecular identifiers. One entry per CDR3 protein results from TCRdb running MiXCR on the 5' RACE reads. This sample has approximately 680,000 distinct CDR3 sequences; less than 9% occur once, and the top ten carry roughly 1.6%. With 4 bases clipped from V and 7 bases from J, the junction kept 10 bases outside the gene matches. The CDR3 has 15 residues. In germline, CDR1 is SGHRS, CDR2 YFSETQ. The table lists this clonotype with many counts. Its matching antigen is unknown. These data were also reused for a study on yellow fever vaccine responses in identical twins.

The source is a woman under 30 in good health. The chain has TRBV5-1 and TRBJ2-1, with 8 nucleotides matching TRBD2. What was sequenced was PBMCs. The CDR3 bases are TGCGCCAGCAGCATCGGGGGGGCGGTTAAGAATGAGCAGTTCTTC. Its protein product is CASSIGGAVKNEQFF. Variable domain in full (rest from reference TRBV5-1 and TRBJ2-1): KAGVTQTPRYLIKTRGQQVTLSCSPISGHRSVSWYQQTPGQGLQFLFEYFSETQRNKGNFPGRFSGRQFSNSRSEMNVSTLELGDSALYLCASSIGGAVKNEQFFGPGTRLTVL.